This T cell receptor (beta chain) was retrieved from a study of T cells in Graves' hyperthyroidism and ophthalmopathy. TCR beta CDR3 regions were amplified from RNA. The TCR CDR3 was amplified in a first-round RT-PCR using the HTBI primer set. TCRdb ran MiXCR on the multiplex PCR reads and lists one entry per CDR3 protein. The sample lists about 500,000 distinct CDR3 sequences, approximately 15% occurring once. This clonotype has a count of ten or more. The specimen sequenced was blood. This receptor was obtained from a woman aged 18-35 years with Graves' hyperthyroidism.

CDR3 in amino acids: CASSIAPSRYNEQFF. Written as DNA, the CDR3 is TGTGCCAGTAGTATAGCCCCCTCGAGGTACAATGAGCAGTTCTTC. The chain couples TRBV19 to TRBJ2-1; D is unclear. This CDR3 spans 15 amino acids. In germline, CDR1 is LNHDA, CDR2 SQIVND (reference sequence). V was shortened by 1 base and J by 4 bases, with 11 bases between the two germline ends.